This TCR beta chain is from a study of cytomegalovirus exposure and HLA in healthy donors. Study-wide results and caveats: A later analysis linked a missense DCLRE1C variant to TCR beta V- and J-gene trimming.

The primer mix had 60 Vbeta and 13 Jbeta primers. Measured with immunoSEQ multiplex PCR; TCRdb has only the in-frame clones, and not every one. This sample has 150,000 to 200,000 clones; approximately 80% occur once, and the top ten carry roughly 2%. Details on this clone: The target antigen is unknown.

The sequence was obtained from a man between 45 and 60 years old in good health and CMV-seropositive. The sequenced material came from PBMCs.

CDR3 in amino acids: CASSLERGTNEKLFF. The CDR3 region has the DNA TGCGCCAGCAGCTTGGAAAGGGGGACTAATGAAAAACTGTTTTTT. This chain links TRBV5-1 with TRBJ1-4; weak D call: TRBD1 (6 bases). The CDR3 is 15 residues long. The germline V gene encodes CDR1 SGHRS and CDR2 YFSETQ. V shed 0 bases and J shed 2 bases, with 8 bases lying between them.